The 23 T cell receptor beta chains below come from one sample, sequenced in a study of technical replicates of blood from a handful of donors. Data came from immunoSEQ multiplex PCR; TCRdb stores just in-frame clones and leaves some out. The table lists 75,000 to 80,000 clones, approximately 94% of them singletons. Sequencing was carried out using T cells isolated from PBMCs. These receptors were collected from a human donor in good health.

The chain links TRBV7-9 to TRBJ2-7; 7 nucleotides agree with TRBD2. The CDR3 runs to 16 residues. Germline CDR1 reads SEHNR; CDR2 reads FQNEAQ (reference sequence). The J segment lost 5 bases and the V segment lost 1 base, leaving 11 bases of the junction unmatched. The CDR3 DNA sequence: TGTGCCAGCAGCTTAGACTATCGCGGGAGATCGAACGAGCAGTACTTC. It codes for CASSLDYRGRSNEQYF. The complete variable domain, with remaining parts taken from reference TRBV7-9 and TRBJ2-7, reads DTGVSQNPRHKITKRGQNVTFRCDPISEHNRLYWYRQTLGQGPEFLTYFQNEAQLEKSRLLSDRFSAERPKGSFSTLEIQRTEQGDSAMYLCASSLDYRGRSNEQYFGPGTRLTVT.

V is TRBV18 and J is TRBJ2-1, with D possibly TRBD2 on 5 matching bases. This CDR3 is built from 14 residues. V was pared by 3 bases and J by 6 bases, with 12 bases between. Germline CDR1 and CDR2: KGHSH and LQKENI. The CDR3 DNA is TGTGCCAGCTCACCGAGGGTGGACGTCAATGAGCAGTTCTTC. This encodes CASSPRVDVNEQFF.

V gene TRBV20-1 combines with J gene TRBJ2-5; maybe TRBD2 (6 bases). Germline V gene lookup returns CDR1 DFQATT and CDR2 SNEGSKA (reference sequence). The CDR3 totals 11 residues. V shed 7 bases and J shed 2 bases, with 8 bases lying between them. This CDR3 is CSVEGQETQYF. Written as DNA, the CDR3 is TGCAGTGTGGAGGGGCAAGAGACCCAGTACTTC.

CDR3 sequence: CASSQGRGNQRDEQYF. In DNA, the CDR3 is TGCGCCAGCAGCCAAGGCAGGGGGAATCAAAGAGACGAGCAGTACTTC. The chain joins TRBV4-1 to TRBJ2-7; 7 bases line up with TRBD1. V was clipped by 1 base and J by 5 bases; unmatched bases: 11. Germline CDR1 is MGHRA and CDR2 is YSYEKL. There are 16 residues in the CDR3.

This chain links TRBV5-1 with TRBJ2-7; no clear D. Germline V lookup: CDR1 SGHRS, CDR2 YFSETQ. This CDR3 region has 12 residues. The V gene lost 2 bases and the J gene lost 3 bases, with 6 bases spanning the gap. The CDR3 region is CASSFTDYEQYF. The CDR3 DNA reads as TGCGCCAGCAGCTTCACAGACTACGAGCAGTACTTC.

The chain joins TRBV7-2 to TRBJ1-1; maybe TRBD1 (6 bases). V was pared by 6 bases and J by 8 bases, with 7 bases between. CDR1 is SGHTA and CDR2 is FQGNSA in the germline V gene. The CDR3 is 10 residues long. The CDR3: CASRGTEAFF. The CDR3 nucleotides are TGTGCCAGCAGGGGGACAGAAGCTTTCTTT.

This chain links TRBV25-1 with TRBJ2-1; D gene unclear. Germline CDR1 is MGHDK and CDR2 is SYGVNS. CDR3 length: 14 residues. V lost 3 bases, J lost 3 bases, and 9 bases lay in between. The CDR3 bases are TGTGCCAGCAGTGATTGGGCCGTCTACAATGAGCAGTTCTTC. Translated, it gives CASSDWAVYNEQFF.

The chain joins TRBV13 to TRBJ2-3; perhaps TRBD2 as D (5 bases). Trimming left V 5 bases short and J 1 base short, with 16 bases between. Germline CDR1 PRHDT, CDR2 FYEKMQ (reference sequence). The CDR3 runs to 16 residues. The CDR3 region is CASSDGGGYGTDTQYF. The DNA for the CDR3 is TGTGCCAGCAGCGACGGCGGAGGCTATGGCACAGATACGCAGTATTTT.

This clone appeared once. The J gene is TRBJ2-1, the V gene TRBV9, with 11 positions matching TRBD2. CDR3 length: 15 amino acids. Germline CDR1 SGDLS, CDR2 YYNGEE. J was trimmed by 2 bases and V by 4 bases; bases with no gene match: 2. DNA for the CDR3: TGTGCCAGCAGCCCGACTAGCGGGGCCTACAATGAGCAGTTCTTC. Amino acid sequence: CASSPTSGAYNEQFF.

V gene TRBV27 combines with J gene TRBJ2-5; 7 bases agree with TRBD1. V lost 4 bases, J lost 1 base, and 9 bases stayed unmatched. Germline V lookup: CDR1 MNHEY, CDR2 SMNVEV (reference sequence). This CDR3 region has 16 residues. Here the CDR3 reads CASSSDRDRAQETQYF. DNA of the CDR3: TGTGCCAGCAGTTCCGACCGTGACAGGGCCCAAGAGACCCAGTACTTC.

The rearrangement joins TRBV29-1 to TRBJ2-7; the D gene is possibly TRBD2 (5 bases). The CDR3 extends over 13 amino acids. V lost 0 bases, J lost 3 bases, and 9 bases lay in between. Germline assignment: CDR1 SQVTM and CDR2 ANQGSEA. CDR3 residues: CSVEDEGSYEQYF. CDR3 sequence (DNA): TGCAGCGTTGAAGATGAAGGGAGCTACGAGCAGTACTTC.

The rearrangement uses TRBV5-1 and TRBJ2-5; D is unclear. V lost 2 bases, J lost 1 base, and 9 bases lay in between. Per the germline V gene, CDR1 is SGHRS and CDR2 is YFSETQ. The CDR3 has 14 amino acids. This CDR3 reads CASSLRATQETQYF. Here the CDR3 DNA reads TGCGCCAGCAGCTTAAGAGCGACCCAAGAGACCCAGTACTTC.

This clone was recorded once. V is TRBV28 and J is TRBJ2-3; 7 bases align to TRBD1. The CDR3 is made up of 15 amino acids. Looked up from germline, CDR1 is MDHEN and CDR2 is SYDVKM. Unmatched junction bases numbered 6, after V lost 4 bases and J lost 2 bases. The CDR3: CASSSTGQITDTQYF. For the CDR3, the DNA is TGTGCCAGCAGTTCGACAGGGCAGATCACAGATACGCAGTATTTT.

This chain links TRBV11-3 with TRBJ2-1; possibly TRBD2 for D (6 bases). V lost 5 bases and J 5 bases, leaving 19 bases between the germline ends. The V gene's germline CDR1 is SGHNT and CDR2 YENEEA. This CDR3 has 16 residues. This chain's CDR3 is CASSPRVGAGDNEQFF. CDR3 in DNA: TGTGCCAGCAGCCCCCGGGTTGGAGCGGGTGACAATGAGCAGTTCTTC.

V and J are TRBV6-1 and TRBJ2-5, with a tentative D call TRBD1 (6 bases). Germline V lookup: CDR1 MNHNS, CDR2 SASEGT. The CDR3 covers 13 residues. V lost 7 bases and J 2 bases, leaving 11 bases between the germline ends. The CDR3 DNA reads TGTGCCAGCACCGTGACAGGACAAGAGACCCAGTACTTC. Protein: CASTVTGQETQYF.

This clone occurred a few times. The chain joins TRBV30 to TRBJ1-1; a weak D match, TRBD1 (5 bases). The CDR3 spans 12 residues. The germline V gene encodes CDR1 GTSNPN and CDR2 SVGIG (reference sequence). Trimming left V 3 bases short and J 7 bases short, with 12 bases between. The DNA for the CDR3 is TGTGCCTGGAGCCGAGGGGACTTTGAAGCTTTCTTT. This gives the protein CAWSRGDFEAFF.

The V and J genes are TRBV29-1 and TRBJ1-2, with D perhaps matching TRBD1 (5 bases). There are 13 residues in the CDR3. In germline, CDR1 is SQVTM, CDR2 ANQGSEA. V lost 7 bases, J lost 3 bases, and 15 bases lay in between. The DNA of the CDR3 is TGCAGCGGGGTACAGGACGCTGACTATGGCTACACCTTC. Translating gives CSGVQDADYGYTF.

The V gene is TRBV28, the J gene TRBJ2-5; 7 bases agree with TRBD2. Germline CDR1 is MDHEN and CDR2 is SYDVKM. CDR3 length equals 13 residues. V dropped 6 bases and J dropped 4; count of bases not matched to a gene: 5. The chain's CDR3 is CASRLALGETQYF. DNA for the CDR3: TGTGCCAGCAGACTAGCGCTTGGAGAGACCCAGTACTTC.

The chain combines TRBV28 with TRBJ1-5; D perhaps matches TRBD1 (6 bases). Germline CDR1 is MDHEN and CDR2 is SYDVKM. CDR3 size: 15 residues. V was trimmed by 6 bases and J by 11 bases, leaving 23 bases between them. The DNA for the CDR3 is TGTGCCAGCAGCTTTCTGGACAGCCATATTAGGGCCCAGCATTTT. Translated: CASSFLDSHIRAQHF. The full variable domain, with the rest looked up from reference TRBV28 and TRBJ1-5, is DVKVTQSSRYLVKRTGEKVFLECVQDMDHENMFWYRQDPGLGLRLIYFSYDVKMKEKGDIPEGYSVSREKKERFSLILESASTNQTSMYLCASSFLDSHIRAQHFGDGTRLSIL.

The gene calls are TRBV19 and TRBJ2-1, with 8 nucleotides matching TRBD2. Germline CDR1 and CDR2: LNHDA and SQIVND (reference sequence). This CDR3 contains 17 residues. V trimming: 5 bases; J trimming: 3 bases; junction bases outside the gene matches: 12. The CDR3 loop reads CASSLVSGSGGYNEQFF. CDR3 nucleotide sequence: TGTGCCAGTAGTTTAGTCAGCGGGAGTGGGGGCTACAATGAGCAGTTCTTC. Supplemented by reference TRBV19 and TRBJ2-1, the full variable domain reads DGGITQSPKYLFRKEGQNVTLSCEQNLNHDAMYWYRQDPGQGLRLIYYSQIVNDFQKGDIAEGYSVSREKKESFPLTVTSAQKNPTAFYLCASSLVSGSGGYNEQFFGPGTRLTVL.

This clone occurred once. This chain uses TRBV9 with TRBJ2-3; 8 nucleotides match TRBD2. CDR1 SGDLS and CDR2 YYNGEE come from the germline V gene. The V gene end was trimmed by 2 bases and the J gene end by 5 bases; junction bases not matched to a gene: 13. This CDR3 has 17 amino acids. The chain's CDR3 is CASSVGGAGERIDTQYF. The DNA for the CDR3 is TGTGCCAGCAGCGTGGGGGGAGCGGGAGAGAGGATAGATACGCAGTATTTT.

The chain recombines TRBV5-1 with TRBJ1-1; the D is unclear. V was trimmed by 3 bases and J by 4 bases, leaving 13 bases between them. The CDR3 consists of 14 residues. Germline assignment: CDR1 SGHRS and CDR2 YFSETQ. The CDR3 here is CASSYSTQATEAFF. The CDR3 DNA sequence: TGCGCCAGCAGCTATAGTACCCAGGCCACTGAAGCTTTCTTT.

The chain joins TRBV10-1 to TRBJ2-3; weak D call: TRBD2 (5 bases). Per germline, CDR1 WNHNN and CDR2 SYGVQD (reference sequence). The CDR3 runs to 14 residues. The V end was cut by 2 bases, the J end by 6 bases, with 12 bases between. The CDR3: CASSEAGTGDTQYF. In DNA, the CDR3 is TGCGCCAGCAGTGAGGCTGGTACGGGGGATACGCAGTATTTT.